Many counts were recorded for the clone carrying this T cell receptor beta chain. From the germline J gene comes the end of the CDR3, since the read stops 3 residues before it. The method was immunoSEQ multiplex PCR; TCRdb's version includes in-frame clones alone and lacks a portion of them. The sample contains approximately 40,000 clones, none occurring once; around 9.5% lies in the top ten. Patients and controls were mostly of Caucasian heritage. These data belong to a study of T cell clonality in common variable immunodeficiency. CDR3 length: 15 amino acids. CDR1 is MDHEN, CDR2 SYDVKM, per germline. The trim removed 2 bases at V and 3 bases at J, leaving 3 bases unmatched.

The gene calls are TRBV28 and TRBJ2-7, with 11 positions matching TRBD2. The sample consisted of peripheral blood mononuclear cells. The TCR sequence derives from a person between 18 and 75 years old in good health. Incomplete CDR3 DNA: TGTGCCAGCAGTTTAGAGACTAGCGGGGACTACGAG. It encodes CASSLETSGDYE. The entire CDR3 protein reads CASSLETSGDYEQYF. Combining the CDR3 with reference TRBV28 and TRBJ2-7 gives the whole variable domain DVKVTQSSRYLVKRTGEKVFLECVQDMDHENMFWYRQDPGLGLRLIYFSYDVKMKEKGDIPEGYSVSREKKERFSLILESASTNQTSMYLCASSLETSGDYEQYFGPGTRLTVT.